Listed below are T cell receptor beta chains from one sample, sequenced in a study of blood T cell repertoires in COVID-19. Data came from immunoSEQ multiplex PCR; TCRdb stores just in-frame clones and leaves some out. The data hold some 140,000 clones, with more than 75% observed a single time. The sample comprised peripheral blood. Receptors originate from a man between 60 and 70 years old who had recovered from COVID-19. Each CDR3 is given with its conserved first and last residue. A D gene is named only where the DNA matches it firmly. Not every row has a clone size; where given, it reads once, few, many or a size class.

j_call cdr3_length d_call v_call clone_size cdr3_aa cdr3_nt
TRBJ1-5 14 - TRBV7-9 few CASSLGPGGETQHF TGTGCCAGCAGCTTAGGGCCCGGGGGGGAGACCCAGCATTTT
TRBJ1-2 12 TRBD1 TRBV19 - CASSRQGGSYTF TGTGCCAGTAGTCGACAGGGGGGGAGCTACACCTTC
TRBJ2-7 15 TRBD1 TRBV18 - CASSPGTGGRYEQYF TGTGCCAGCTCACCCGGGACAGGGGGCAGGTACGAGCAGTACTTC
TRBJ1-1 11 - TRBV3-1/TRBV3-2 - CASSQLAVAFF TGTGCCAGCAGCCAGTTGGCGGTTGCTTTCTTT
TRBJ2-1 17 - TRBV11-1 - CASSLALSGTYYNEQFF TGTGCCAGCAGCTTAGCGCTAAGCGGAACTTATTACAATGAGCAGTTCTTC
TRBJ1-1 15 TRBD1 TRBV6-1 - CASSDRGQGNTEAFF TGTGCCAGCAGTGACCGGGGACAGGGTAACACTGAAGCTTTCTTT
TRBJ2-2 16 - TRBV4-2 - CASSAKGGLNTGELFF TGTGCCAGCAGCGCAAAGGGCGGGTTGAACACCGGGGAGCTGTTTTTT
TRBJ2-1 11 - TRBV19 - CASRDYNEQFF TGTGCCAGCCGGGATTACAATGAGCAGTTCTTC
TRBJ2-7 17 - TRBV6-6 - CASSPDTGTHFSYEQYF TGTGCCAGCAGTCCCGACACCGGGACTCATTTCTCCTACGAGCAGTACTTC
TRBJ1-1 11 TRBD1 TRBV30 - CAWADRGEAFF TGTGCCTGGGCAGACAGGGGAGAAGCTTTCTTT
TRBJ1-4 15 TRBD1 TRBV10-2 - CASKRGQAFNEKLFF TGCGCCAGCAAAAGGGGACAGGCGTTCAATGAAAAACTGTTTTTT
TRBJ2-2 15 TRBD2 TRBV7-2 - CASSLPSGRTGELFF TGTGCCAGCAGCTTACCCAGCGGGAGGACCGGGGAGCTGTTTTTT
TRBJ2-5 13 - TRBV7-3 - CASSAGSQETQYF TGTGCCAGCAGCGCGGGGTCGCAAGAGACCCAGTACTTC
TRBJ2-2 17 TRBD2 TRBV19 - CASSASWTSGHTGELFF TGTGCCAGTAGTGCCTCCTGGACTAGCGGTCACACCGGGGAGCTGTTTTTT
TRBJ2-2 16 - TRBV9 - CASSVAPRGNTGELFF TGTGCCAGCAGCGTAGCCCCCAGGGGGAACACCGGGGAGCTGTTTTTT
TRBJ2-2 15 - TRBV4-3 - CASSRKTVPTGELFF TGCGCCAGCAGCCGAAAAACTGTGCCTACCGGGGAGCTGTTTTTT
TRBJ1-1 15 - TRBV19 - CASSNPHRGETEAFF TGTGCCAGTAGTAACCCTCATAGGGGTGAGACTGAAGCTTTCTTT
TRBJ2-1 17 TRBD2 TRBV13 many CASSSSSSGGLYNEQFF TGTGCCAGCAGCTCCTCCTCTAGCGGGGGTCTGTACAATGAGCAGTTCTTC
TRBJ2-5 15 TRBD2 TRBV7-2 - CASSPWGLAEETQYF TGTGCCAGCAGCCCCTGGGGACTAGCGGAAGAGACCCAGTACTTC
TRBJ1-6 17 TRBD1 TRBV28 - CASSSGTGGSYNSPLHF TGTGCCAGCAGCTCCGGGACAGGGGGCTCCTATAATTCACCCCTCCACTTT
TRBJ2-5 16 TRBD2 TRBV5-4 - CASSAGTSGSWETQYF TGTGCCAGCAGCGCTGGGACTAGCGGGAGTTGGGAGACCCAGTACTTC
TRBJ1-2 13 - TRBV19 - CASSTRASYGYTF TGTGCCAGTAGTACCAGGGCCTCCTATGGCTACACCTTC
TRBJ1-5 16 - TRBV19 - CASSISLSTPNQPQHF TGTGCCAGTAGTATAAGTTTATCGACACCCAATCAGCCCCAGCATTTT
TRBJ2-2 12 - TRBV28 - CASSPGAGELFF TGTGCCAGCAGTCCCGGGGCCGGGGAGCTGTTTTTT
TRBJ2-3 16 TRBD1 TRBV5-4 - CASSPTGGHGTDTQYF TGTGCCAGCAGCCCTACAGGGGGGCACGGGACAGATACGCAGTATTTT
TRBJ1-5 19 TRBD1 TRBV18 - CASSPFMITGGNSNQPQHF TGTGCCAGCTCACCATTCATGATAACAGGGGGAAATAGCAATCAGCCCCAGCATTTT
TRBJ2-3 14 - TRBV10-3 - CATTASSSTDTQYF TGTGCCACCACCGCTAGCAGTAGCACAGATACGCAGTATTTT
TRBJ2-3 14 TRBD2 TRBV2 - CASNLLAGTDTQYF TGTGCCAGCAACCTCCTAGCGGGCACAGATACGCAGTATTTT
TRBJ2-2 16 TRBD2 TRBV7-2 - CASSLLAGGQGGELFF TGTGCCAGCAGCTTATTAGCGGGGGGGCAAGGAGGGGAGCTGTTTTTT
TRBJ1-4 14 TRBD1 TRBV5-4 - CASSLQGTNEKLFF TGTGCCAGCAGCTTACAGGGGACAAATGAAAAACTGTTTTTT
TRBJ2-2 17 - TRBV5-1 - CASSLVGTQGDTGELFF TGCGCCAGCAGCTTGGTAGGAACGCAGGGTGACACCGGGGAGCTGTTTTTT
TRBJ1-5 15 - TRBV6-2/TRBV6-3 - CASSPGGMGNQPQHF TGTGCCAGCAGTCCGGGGGGGATGGGCAATCAGCCCCAGCATTTT
TRBJ1-5 13 - TRBV7-2 - CASSFTRYQPQHF TGTGCCAGCAGCTTTACTCGTTATCAGCCCCAGCATTTT
TRBJ1-1 13 - TRBV30 - CAWSRDMNTEAFF TGTGCCTGGAGTCGCGATATGAACACTGAAGCTTTCTTT
TRBJ2-1 16 TRBD2 TRBV5-6 - CASSFLAGGPYNEQFF TGTGCCAGCAGCTTTTTAGCGGGAGGCCCGTACAATGAGCAGTTCTTC
TRBJ2-3 18 TRBD2 TRBV7-2 - CASSLGLAGGTNTDTQYF TGTGCCAGCAGCTTAGGACTAGCGGGGGGTACCAACACAGATACGCAGTATTTT
TRBJ2-4 16 TRBD1 TRBV29-1 - CSVNVLDRGGKNIQYF TGCAGCGTTAACGTCCTTGACAGGGGTGGCAAAAACATTCAGTACTTC
TRBJ2-7 16 TRBD2 TRBV28 - CASSFDGPSGIGEQYF TGTGCCAGCAGTTTTGACGGGCCTAGCGGGATTGGCGAGCAGTACTTC
TRBJ1-5 13 - TRBV30 - CACSTLHNQPQHF TGTGCCTGCTCGACTCTCCACAATCAGCCCCAGCATTTT
TRBJ1-4 16 - TRBV9 - CASSLGWELLDEKLFF TGTGCCAGCAGTCTGGGGTGGGAGTTGTTGGATGAAAAACTGTTTTTT
TRBJ2-1 14 - TRBV30 - CACSEGGLYNEQFF TGTGCCTGTTCAGAGGGGGGGTTATACAATGAGCAGTTCTTC
TRBJ1-2 14 - TRBV5-1 - CASSLGPGLDGYTF TGCGCCAGCAGCTTGGGTCCGGGGTTGGATGGCTACACCTTC
TRBJ1-5 13 - TRBV19 - CASSGGLDQPQHF TGTGCCAGTAGTGGCGGCCTGGATCAGCCCCAGCATTTT
TRBJ2-1 15 TRBD1 TRBV6-5 - CASSYGQGASNEQFF TGTGCCAGCAGTTACGGTCAGGGGGCCAGCAATGAGCAGTTCTTC
TRBJ2-3 18 - TRBV5-3 - CARSLESRGGAGTDTQYF TGTGCCAGAAGCTTGGAATCTCGAGGGGGGGCTGGCACAGATACGCAGTATTTT
TRBJ1-5 16 TRBD1 TRBV19 few CASSMMTGYSNQPQHF TGTGCCAGTAGTATGATGACAGGGTATAGCAATCAGCCCCAGCATTTT
TRBJ1-5 14 - TRBV11-2 - CASSLAGDTQPQHF TGTGCCAGCAGCTTAGCAGGGGATACGCAGCCCCAGCATTTT
TRBJ2-1 14 - TRBV9 - CASSARTSFHEQFF TGTGCCAGCAGCGCACGGACTTCCTTCCATGAGCAGTTCTTC
TRBJ2-7 13 TRBD1 TRBV7-9 - CASSPTGVDEQYF TGTGCCAGCAGCCCAACAGGGGTAGACGAGCAGTACTTC
TRBJ1-5 15 - TRBV6-2/TRBV6-3 many CASSNPGGTNQPQHF TGTGCCAGCAGTAACCCGGGAGGGACGAATCAGCCCCAGCATTTT
TRBJ1-4 14 - TRBV29-1 once CSVSGLKTNEKLFF TGCAGCGTTTCGGGACTCAAAACTAATGAAAAACTGTTTTTT